Listed here is a single TCR beta chain. In the authors' methods: How many nucleated cells were present was estimated from reference gene primer amplification. Sequenced by immunoSEQ multiplex PCR; TCRdb stores in-frame clones only, minus some. V, J and clone size were drawn from that table, and D and trimming were deduced from the DNA. The repertoire holds under 350,000 clones, with approximately 86% as singletons. With 0 bases removed from V and 3 bases from J, the gap between germline ends came to 17 bases. The CDR3 runs 17 residues. Germline V CDR1 and CDR2: SGHTA, FQGNSA. The sample originates from a study of blood T cell repertoires in COVID-19.

This rearrangement joins TRBV7-2 to TRBJ2-5, with D perhaps matching TRBD2 (7 bases). The TCR comes from a woman aged 18-29 years who had recovered from COVID-19. Source material: PBMCs or T cells enriched from blood (not recorded which). The CDR3: CASSLALGRGQEETQYF. In DNA form, the CDR3 reads TGTGCCAGCAGCTTAGCGCTGGGGCGGGGGCAGGAAGAGACCCAGTACTTC.